This T cell receptor (beta chain) was documented in a study of control samples from healthy donors and cancer patients. This table comes from immunoSEQ multiplex PCR, and its TCRdb copy is limited to in-frame clones, with some not included. This repertoire shows more than 100,000 clones, 75% to 95% found once; its top ten account for 2% to 2.5%. V was trimmed by 1 base and J by 3 bases, leaving 10 bases between them. The V gene's germline CDR1 is SGHRS and CDR2 YFSETQ. CDR3 length: 15 residues. The rearrangement uses TRBV5-1 and TRBJ2-2, with D perhaps matching TRBD2 (6 bases). This TCR derives from a man aged 18 to 30 in good health. Sequencing was performed on blood. CDR3 protein: CASSLNGEDTGELFF. The CDR3 coding sequence is TGCGCCAGCAGCTTGAACGGGGAGGACACCGGGGAGCTGTTTTTT.